A selection of T cell receptor beta chains follows, all from one sample in a study of cytomegalovirus exposure and HLA in healthy donors. Profiled with immunoSEQ multiplex PCR; TCRdb holds only in-frame clones, not every one. The sample comprises 100,000 to 150,000 clones, roughly three quarters of which are singletons, and 0.94% rests with the top ten. The source material was PBMCs. The receptors shown here come from a woman between 55 and 75 years old in good health and CMV-seronegative. CDR3s include the opening cysteine and the closing phenylalanine or tryptophan. The D gene is left open where the match is weak. Clone size appears in some rows only: once, few, many, or a class for an expanded clone.

cdr3_aa	cdr3_nt	j_call	d_call	clone_size	v_call
CAINGTGLIYEQYF	TGTGCCATCAACGGGACAGGGTTGATATACGAGCAGTACTTC	TRBJ2-7	TRBD1	NA	TRBV10-3
CASSPQRPREGEKLFF	TGTGCCAGCTCACCACAAAGGCCCAGGGAGGGTGAAAAACTGTTTTTT	TRBJ1-4	NA	NA	TRBV18
CAWTHLAYGYTF	TGTGCCTGGACTCATCTAGCCTATGGCTACACCTTC	TRBJ1-2	NA	NA	TRBV30
CAWTSGGDRGLYEQYF	TGTGCCTGGACCTCAGGGGGGGACAGGGGCCTCTACGAGCAGTACTTC	TRBJ2-7	TRBD1	NA	TRBV30
CASSVWQVNTEAFF	TGTGCCAGCAGTGTGTGGCAGGTGAACACTGAAGCTTTCTTT	TRBJ1-1	NA	few	TRBV6-1
CASSQASLAASSYNEQFF	TGTGCCAGCAGCCAAGCGTCGCTAGCGGCCAGCTCCTACAATGAGCAGTTCTTC	TRBJ2-1	TRBD2	NA	TRBV4-2
CASISSAGLDYNEQFF	TGCGCCAGCATCAGCTCTGCGGGACTAGACTACAATGAGCAGTTCTTC	TRBJ2-1	TRBD2	NA	TRBV5-1
CASSSTKREALPHNEQFF	TGTGCCAGCAGCTCTACTAAACGGGAGGCCCTTCCCCACAATGAGCAGTTCTTC	TRBJ2-1	TRBD2	NA	TRBV7-9
CASSVDGRGLSEQYF	TGTGCCAGCAGCGTAGACGGCAGGGGGTTGAGTGAGCAGTACTTC	TRBJ2-7	TRBD1	NA	TRBV9
CATTPTGVSSYNEQFF	TGTGCCACCACCCCAACAGGCGTCAGCTCCTACAATGAGCAGTTCTTC	TRBJ2-1	NA	NA	TRBV15
CASSFSGDEQFF	TGCGCCAGCAGCTTCTCGGGGGATGAGCAGTTCTTC	TRBJ2-1	NA	NA	TRBV5-1
CASGLVWGQLNTEAFF	TGTGCTAGTGGTTTGGTATGGGGACAGTTGAACACTGAAGCTTTCTTT	TRBJ1-1	TRBD1	NA	TRBV12-5
CASSPRGQPNYGYTF	TGTGCCAGCAGTCCTCGGGGACAGCCTAACTATGGCTACACCTTC	TRBJ1-2	TRBD1	NA	TRBV28
CASSFGQYYGYTF	TGTGCCAGCAGCTTCGGACAGTACTATGGCTACACCTTC	TRBJ1-2	NA	NA	TRBV7-3
CASSLGSTANSPLHF	TGTGCCAGCAGCTTAGGTTCGACAGCTAATTCACCCCTCCACTTT	TRBJ1-6	NA	NA	TRBV7-9
CASSIEGQGRFGYTF	TGTGCCAGTAGTATAGAAGGACAGGGGCGGTTTGGCTACACCTTC	TRBJ1-2	TRBD1	few	TRBV19
CASSHPKGTGGRQTGELFF	TGTGCCAGCAGCCACCCAAAGGGAACCGGGGGGAGACAAACCGGGGAGCTGTTTTTT	TRBJ2-2	TRBD2	few	TRBV4-2
CASLLLAGLEQFF	TGTGCCAGCCTTTTACTAGCGGGACTTGAGCAGTTCTTC	TRBJ2-1	TRBD2	NA	TRBV6-1
CASIRSRDSSEKLFF	TGTGCCAGCATCCGATCCCGGGACTCGTCGGAAAAACTGTTTTTT	TRBJ1-4	NA	NA	TRBV2
CSVRTETYEQYF	TGCAGCGTCAGAACAGAAACCTACGAGCAGTACTTC	TRBJ2-7	NA	NA	TRBV29-1
CASSELEFPDTQYF	TGCGCCAGCAGTGAGCTAGAGTTCCCAGATACGCAGTATTTT	TRBJ2-3	NA	few	TRBV10-2
CAVGQGNYGYTF	TGTGCCGTCGGACAGGGTAACTATGGCTACACCTTC	TRBJ1-2	TRBD1	NA	TRBV28
CASSPGERGSPLHF	TGTGCCAGCTCACCCGGGGAACGCGGTTCACCCCTCCACTTT	TRBJ1-6	NA	NA	TRBV18
CASSLTPLQGKDQPQHF	TGCGCCAGCAGCTTGACCCCCCTACAGGGGAAGGATCAGCCCCAGCATTTT	TRBJ1-5	TRBD1	few	TRBV5-1
CASSGTAAGANVLTF	TGTGCCAGCAGCGGTACAGCAGCTGGGGCCAACGTCCTGACTTTC	TRBJ2-6	NA	few	TRBV6-1
CSSSLTTAGGQQYF	TGTTCCAGCAGCTTAACAACAGCGGGAGGGCAGCAGTACTTC	TRBJ2-7	TRBD2	NA	TRBV7-9
CASSQDISGQIF	TGCGCCAGCAGCCAAGATATCAGCGGCCAGATCTTC	TRBJ2-1	NA	NA	TRBV4-1
CASSPRGKGDRALTEAFF	TGTGCCAGCTCACCACGGGGAAAGGGAGACCGAGCTCTCACTGAAGCTTTCTTT	TRBJ1-1	NA	once	TRBV18
CASTATGIVVSEAFF	TGTGCCAGCACCGCCACCGGGATCGTCGTGTCTGAAGCTTTCTTT	TRBJ1-1	NA	NA	TRBV28
CASSTHRDYHTDTQYF	TGTGCCAGCAGTACTCACCGGGACTACCACACAGATACGCAGTATTTT	TRBJ2-3	TRBD2	NA	TRBV28
CASRPGGAKDSPLHF	TGTGCCAGCAGGCCCGGGGGGGCCAAGGATTCACCCCTCCACTTT	TRBJ1-6	NA	NA	TRBV28
CASSYKGGDTEAFF	TGTGCCAGCAGCTACAAAGGGGGGGACACTGAAGCTTTCTTT	TRBJ1-1	NA	NA	TRBV6-4
CASSVRGRETQYF	TGTGCCAGCAGCGTCAGGGGGCGAGAGACCCAGTACTTC	TRBJ2-5	TRBD1	once	TRBV9
CASSNPGTGFRQPQHF	TGTGCCAGCAGCAACCCCGGGACAGGGTTCAGGCAGCCCCAGCATTTT	TRBJ1-5	TRBD1	NA	TRBV14
CASSTTLRRYEQYF	TGTGCCAGCAGTACGACACTTAGACGCTACGAGCAGTACTTC	TRBJ2-7	NA	once	TRBV27
CASSLGSDYNEQFF	TGCGCCAGCAGCTTGGGCAGCGACTACAATGAGCAGTTCTTC	TRBJ2-1	NA	once	TRBV5-1
CASTRRGSYNEQFF	TGCGCCAGCACCAGACGGGGCTCCTACAATGAGCAGTTCTTC	TRBJ2-1	NA	NA	TRBV5-1
CASRRQGAVAGELFF	TGTGCCAGCAGGCGACAGGGGGCAGTCGCCGGGGAGCTGTTTTTT	TRBJ2-2	TRBD1	few	TRBV6-1
CASSMDAGGDNEQFF	TGTGCCAGTAGTATGGATGCGGGGGGGGACAATGAGCAGTTCTTC	TRBJ2-1	TRBD2	NA	TRBV19
CASSSGTSRYEQYF	TGTGCCAGCAGCTCCGGGACTAGTCGTTACGAGCAGTACTTC	TRBJ2-7	TRBD2	NA	TRBV7-9
CASTLAGRPDTQYF	TGTGCCAGCACCCTAGCGGGCCGGCCAGATACGCAGTATTTT	TRBJ2-3	TRBD2	NA	TRBV5-4
CASSLGRTSGVKTQYF	TGTGCCAGCAGCTTAGGGAGGACTAGCGGGGTTAAGACCCAGTACTTC	TRBJ2-5	TRBD2	NA	TRBV7-2